The next 10 T cell receptor beta chains were all read from a single sample in a study of T cells in Graves' hyperthyroidism and ophthalmopathy. Amplified TCR beta CDR3 regions came from RNA transcripts. HTBI primers were the set used in a first-round RT-PCR of the TCR CDR3. TCRdb reanalysed the multiplex PCR reads using MiXCR and keeps one entry per CDR3 protein. The data contain about 400,000 distinct CDR3 sequences, under 15% of them singletons. Sequenced input: blood. These receptors all stem from a woman in her 30s with Graves' hyperthyroidism.

This clonotype was seen many times. The V gene is TRBV28, the J gene TRBJ2-1, with a possible D match to TRBD1 (6 bases). Germline V gene data show CDR1 as MDHEN and CDR2 as SYDVKM. CDR3 size: 16 residues. Trimming shortened V by 5 bases and J by 0 bases, and 14 bases separated the two germline ends. For the CDR3, the DNA is TGTGCCAGCAGTATACAGGGTGCACGCTCCTACAATGAGCAGTTCTTC. This codes for CASSIQGARSYNEQFF.

This clonotype has at least ten counts. This chain joins TRBV18 and TRBJ2-2, with D possibly matching TRBD1 (5 bases). Trimming left V 1 base short and J 0 bases short, with 9 bases between. CDR1 and CDR2 from the germline V gene are KGHSH and LQKENI. The CDR3 is 16 amino acids. The DNA of the CDR3 is TGTGCCAGCTCACCACGCGTCAGGGCGAACACCGGGGAGCTGTTTTTT. Translation gives CASSPRVRANTGELFF.

This clonotype was seen repeatedly, ten times or more. CDR3 loop: CASSFGTSDTFDEQYF. CDR3 sequence (DNA): TGTGCCAGCAGCTTCGGCACTAGCGATACTTTTGACGAGCAGTACTTC. The genes are TRBV12-3 or TRBV12-4 and TRBJ2-7; 7 nucleotides line up with TRBD2. The V and J ends lost 6 bases and 5 bases, in that order; junction bases with no gene match: 16. This CDR3 has 16 amino acids.

This clonotype has at least ten counts. The chain couples TRBV3-1 to TRBJ1-1; TRBD1 agrees at 8 bases. The V gene's germline CDR1 is LGHDT and CDR2 YNNKEL (reference sequence). V shed 5 bases, J shed 5 bases, and the junction held 7 bases outside the gene matches. CDR3 length: 14 amino acids. DNA for the CDR3: TGTGCCAGCAGCTCACAGGGGGGAGAAACTGAAGCTTTCTTT. It translates to CASSSQGGETEAFF.

This clonotype showed up just a few times. The chain joins TRBV12-3 or TRBV12-4 to TRBJ2-1; 9 bases fit TRBD2. The CDR3 covers 19 residues. Germline trimming cut 5 bases from V and 3 bases from J; bases unmatched to any gene: 17. The CDR3 region has the DNA TGTGCCAGCAGTGGGGTTCAGGTAGCGGGAGTGGCCTTCTACAATGAGCAGTTCTTC. It yields the protein CASSGVQVAGVAFYNEQFF.

There are many counts of this clonotype. The rearrangement links TRBV7-9 to TRBJ2-7; 10 bases are a match to TRBD2. This CDR3 has 16 residues. V shed 2 bases and J 2 bases; nucleotides not matched to a gene: 6. Germline CDR1 is SEHNR and CDR2 is FQNEAQ (reference sequence). CDR3 bases: TGTGCCAGCAGCTTACTAGCGGGAGTTTTAACCTACGAGCAGTACTTC. It is translated as CASSLLAGVLTYEQYF.

The chain recombines TRBV5-6 with TRBJ2-6; D gene unclear. Looked up from germline, CDR1 is SGHDT and CDR2 is YYEEEE. This CDR3 comprises 16 residues. Trimming removed 3 bases at V and 1 base at J, with 11 bases between. The CDR3 spells CASSYGRPSGANVLTF. The CDR3 DNA sequence: TGTGCCAGCAGCTATGGACGCCCATCTGGGGCCAACGTCCTGACTTTC.

This clonotype was seen a few times. The V call is TRBV29-1, the J call TRBJ2-7; 8 nucleotides line up with TRBD1. This CDR3 is built from 14 residues. The junction had 5 bases not matched to a gene; V was cut back by 1 base and J by 3 bases. Germline CDR1 SQVTM, CDR2 ANQGSEA. CDR3 in DNA: TGCAGCGTTGAAGGGCAGGGGGCGATCTACGAGCAGTACTTC. Protein sequence: CSVEGQGAIYEQYF.

This clonotype was observed many times. The germline gene is not matched at one end of the junction; a read error may be the cause. The rearrangement links TRBV12-3 or TRBV12-4 to TRBJ1-1, with unresolved D. The CDR3 runs to 14 residues. The CDR3 sequence is CASTYGLANAEAFF. The CDR3 DNA reads TGTGCCAGCACCTATGGTTTAGCGAACGCTGAAGCTTTCTTT.

This rearrangement joins TRBV12-3 or TRBV12-4 to TRBJ1-2; D might be TRBD1 (5 bases). The CDR3 contains 16 residues. Trimming removed 0 bases at V and 4 bases at J, with 15 bases between. CDR3 in amino acids: CASSLAGGGPFYGYTF. The CDR3, as DNA: TGTGCCAGCAGTTTAGCGGGTGGGGGTCCCTTCTATGGCTACACCTTC.